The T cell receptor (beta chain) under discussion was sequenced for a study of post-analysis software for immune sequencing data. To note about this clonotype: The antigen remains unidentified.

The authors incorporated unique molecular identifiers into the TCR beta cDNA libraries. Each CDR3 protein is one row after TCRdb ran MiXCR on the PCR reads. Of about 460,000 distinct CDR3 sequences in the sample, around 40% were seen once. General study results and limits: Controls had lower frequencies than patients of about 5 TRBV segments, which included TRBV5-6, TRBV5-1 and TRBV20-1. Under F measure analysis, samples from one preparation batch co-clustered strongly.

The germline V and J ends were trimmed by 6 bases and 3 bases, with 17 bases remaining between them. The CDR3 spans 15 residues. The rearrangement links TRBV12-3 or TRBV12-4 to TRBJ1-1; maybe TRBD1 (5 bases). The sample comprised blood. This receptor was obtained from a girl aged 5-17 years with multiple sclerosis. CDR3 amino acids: CASSSAPGFYTEAFF. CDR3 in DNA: TGTGCCAGCAGCTCGGCCCCAGGGTTTTACACTGAAGCTTTCTTT.